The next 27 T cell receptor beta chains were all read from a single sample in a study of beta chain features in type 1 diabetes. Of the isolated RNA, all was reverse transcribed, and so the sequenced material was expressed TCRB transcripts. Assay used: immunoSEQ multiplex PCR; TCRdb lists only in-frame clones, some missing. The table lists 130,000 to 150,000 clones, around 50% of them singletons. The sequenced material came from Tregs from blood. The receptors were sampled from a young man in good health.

Written as DNA, the CDR3 is TGTGCCAGCAGTTTGATGGGGCGTGGGAACTATGGCTACACCTTC. Translation gives CASSLMGRGNYGYTF. The chain carries TRBV28 and TRBJ1-2; D may be TRBD1 (5 bases). The CDR3 runs 15 residues. V was shortened by 3 bases and J by 2 bases, with 13 bases between the two germline ends. The germline V gene has CDR1 MDHEN and CDR2 SYDVKM.

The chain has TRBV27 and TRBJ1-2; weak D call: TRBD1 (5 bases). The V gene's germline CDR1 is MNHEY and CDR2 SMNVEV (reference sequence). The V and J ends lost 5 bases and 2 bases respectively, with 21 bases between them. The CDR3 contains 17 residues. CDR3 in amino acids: CASSPPPKTVGNYGYTF. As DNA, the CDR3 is TGTGCCAGCAGTCCCCCCCCTAAGACAGTCGGAAACTATGGCTACACCTTC.

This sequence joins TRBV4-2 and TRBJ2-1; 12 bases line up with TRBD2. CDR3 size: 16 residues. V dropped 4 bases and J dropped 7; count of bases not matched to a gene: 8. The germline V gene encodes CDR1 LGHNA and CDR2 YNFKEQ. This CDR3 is CASSPSGGVIYNEQFF. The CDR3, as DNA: TGTGCCAGCAGCCCTAGCGGGGGGGTCATCTATAATGAGCAGTTCTTC.

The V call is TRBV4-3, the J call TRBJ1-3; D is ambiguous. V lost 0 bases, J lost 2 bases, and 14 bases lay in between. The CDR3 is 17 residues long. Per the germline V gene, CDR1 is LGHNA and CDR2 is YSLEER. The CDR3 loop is CASSQESRSGTGNTIYF. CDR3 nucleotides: TGCGCCAGCAGCCAAGAGTCCCGCTCCGGGACTGGAAACACCATATATTTT.

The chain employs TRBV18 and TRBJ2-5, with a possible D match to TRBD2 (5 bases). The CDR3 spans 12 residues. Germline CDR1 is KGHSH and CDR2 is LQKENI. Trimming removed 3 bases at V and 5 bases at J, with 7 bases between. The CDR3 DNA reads TGTGCCAGCTCACCGAGGGAGGAGACCCAGTACTTC. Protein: CASSPREETQYF.

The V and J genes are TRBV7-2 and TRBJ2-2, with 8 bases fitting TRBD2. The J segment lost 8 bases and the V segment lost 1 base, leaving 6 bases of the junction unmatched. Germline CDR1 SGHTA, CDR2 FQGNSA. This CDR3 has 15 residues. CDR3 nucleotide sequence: TGTGCCAGCAGCTTAGAAGCGGGAGTAACTGGGGAGCTGTTTTTT. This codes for CASSLEAGVTGELFF.

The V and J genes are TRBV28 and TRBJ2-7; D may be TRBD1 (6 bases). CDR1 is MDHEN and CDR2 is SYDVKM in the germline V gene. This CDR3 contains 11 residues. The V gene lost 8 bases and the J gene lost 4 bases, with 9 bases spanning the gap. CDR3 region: CASYRAYEQYF. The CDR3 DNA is TGTGCCAGCTACAGGGCTTACGAGCAGTACTTC.

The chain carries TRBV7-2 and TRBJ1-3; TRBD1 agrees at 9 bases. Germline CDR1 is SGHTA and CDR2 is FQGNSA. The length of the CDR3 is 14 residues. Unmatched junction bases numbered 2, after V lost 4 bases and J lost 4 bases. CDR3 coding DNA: TGTGCCAGCAGCTCGACAGGGGGAGGAAACACCATATATTTT. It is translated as CASSSTGGGNTIYF.

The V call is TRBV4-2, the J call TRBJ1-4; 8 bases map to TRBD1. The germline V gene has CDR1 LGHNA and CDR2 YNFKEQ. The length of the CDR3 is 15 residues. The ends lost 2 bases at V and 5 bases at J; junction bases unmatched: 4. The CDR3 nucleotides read TGTGCCAGCAGCCAATCCCGACAGGGGAATGAAAAACTGTTTTTT. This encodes CASSQSRQGNEKLFF.

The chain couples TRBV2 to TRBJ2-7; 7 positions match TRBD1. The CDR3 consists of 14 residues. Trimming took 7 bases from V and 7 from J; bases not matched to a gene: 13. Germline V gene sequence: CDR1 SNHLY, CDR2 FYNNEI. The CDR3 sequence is CASTLGQPVGEQYF. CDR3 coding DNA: TGTGCCAGCACCCTGGGACAGCCGGTGGGGGAGCAGTACTTC.

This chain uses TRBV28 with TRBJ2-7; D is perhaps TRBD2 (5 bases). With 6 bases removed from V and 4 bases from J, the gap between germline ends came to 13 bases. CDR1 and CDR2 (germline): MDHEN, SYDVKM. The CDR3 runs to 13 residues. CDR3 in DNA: TGTGCCAGCAGGGAGCGGTACGGTTACGAGCAGTACTTC. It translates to CASRERYGYEQYF.

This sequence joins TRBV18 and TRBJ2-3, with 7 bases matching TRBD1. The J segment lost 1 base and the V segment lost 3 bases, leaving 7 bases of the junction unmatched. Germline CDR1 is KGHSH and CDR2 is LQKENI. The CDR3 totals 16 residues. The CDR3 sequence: CASSPRRQGGTDTQYF. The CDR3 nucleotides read TGTGCCAGCTCACCCCGGCGACAGGGAGGCACAGATACGCAGTATTTT.

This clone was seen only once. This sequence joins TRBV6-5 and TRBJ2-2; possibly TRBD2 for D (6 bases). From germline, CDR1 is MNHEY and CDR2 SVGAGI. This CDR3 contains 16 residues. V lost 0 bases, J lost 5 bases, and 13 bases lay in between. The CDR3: CASSYSELAGTGELFF. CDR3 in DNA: TGTGCCAGCAGTTACTCGGAACTAGCTGGTACCGGGGAGCTGTTTTTT.

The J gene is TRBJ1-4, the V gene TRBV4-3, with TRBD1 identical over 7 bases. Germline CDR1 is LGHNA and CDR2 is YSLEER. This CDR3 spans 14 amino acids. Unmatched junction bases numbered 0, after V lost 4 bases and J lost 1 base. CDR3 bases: TGCGCCAGCAGCCGGGACAGAACTAATGAAAAACTGTTTTTT. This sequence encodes CASSRDRTNEKLFF.

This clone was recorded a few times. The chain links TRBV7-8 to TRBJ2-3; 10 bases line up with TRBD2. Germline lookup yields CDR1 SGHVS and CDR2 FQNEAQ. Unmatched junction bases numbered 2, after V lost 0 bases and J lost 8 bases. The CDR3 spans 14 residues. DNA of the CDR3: TGTGCCAGCAGCTTAGCTCTAGCGGGAGCTACGCAGTATTTT. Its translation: CASSLALAGATQYF. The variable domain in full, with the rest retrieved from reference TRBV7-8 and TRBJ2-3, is GAGVSQSPRYKVAKRGQDVALRCDPISGHVSLFWYQQALGQGPEFLTYFQNEAQLDKSGLPSDRFFAERPEGSVSTLKIQRTQQEDSAVYLCASSLALAGATQYFGPGTRLTVL.

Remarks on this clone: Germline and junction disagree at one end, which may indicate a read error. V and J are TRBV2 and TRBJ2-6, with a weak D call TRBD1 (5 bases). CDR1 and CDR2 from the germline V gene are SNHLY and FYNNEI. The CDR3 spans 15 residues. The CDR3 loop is CASSDVRAGANVPTF. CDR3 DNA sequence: TGTGCCAGCAGTGATGTCAGAGCTGGGGCCAACGTCCCGACTTTC.

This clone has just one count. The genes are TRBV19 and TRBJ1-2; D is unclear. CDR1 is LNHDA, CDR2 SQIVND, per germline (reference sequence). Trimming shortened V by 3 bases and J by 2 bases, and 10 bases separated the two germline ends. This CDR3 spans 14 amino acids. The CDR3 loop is CASSILGQNYGYTF. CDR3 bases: TGTGCCAGTAGTATCCTGGGCCAAAACTATGGCTACACCTTC.

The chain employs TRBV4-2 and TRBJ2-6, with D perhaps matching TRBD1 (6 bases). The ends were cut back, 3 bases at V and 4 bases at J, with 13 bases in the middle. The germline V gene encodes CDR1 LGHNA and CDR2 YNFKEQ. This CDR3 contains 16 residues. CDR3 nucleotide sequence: TGTGCCAGCAGCCAGGACAGATTTTCCGGGGCCAACGTCCTGACTTTC. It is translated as CASSQDRFSGANVLTF.

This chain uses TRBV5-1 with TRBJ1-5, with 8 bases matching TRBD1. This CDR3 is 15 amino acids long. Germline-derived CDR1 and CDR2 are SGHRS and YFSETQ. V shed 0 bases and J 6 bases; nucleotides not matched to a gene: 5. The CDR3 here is CASSLGGQAGQPQHF. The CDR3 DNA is TGCGCCAGCAGCTTGGGGGGACAGGCGGGTCAGCCCCAGCATTTT.

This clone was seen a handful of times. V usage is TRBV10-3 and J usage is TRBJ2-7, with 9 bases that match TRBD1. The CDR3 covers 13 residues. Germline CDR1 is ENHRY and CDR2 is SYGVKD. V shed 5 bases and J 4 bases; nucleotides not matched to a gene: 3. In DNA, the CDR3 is TGTGCCATCAGTACAGGGGGCGGGTACGAGCAGTACTTC. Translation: CAISTGGGYEQYF.

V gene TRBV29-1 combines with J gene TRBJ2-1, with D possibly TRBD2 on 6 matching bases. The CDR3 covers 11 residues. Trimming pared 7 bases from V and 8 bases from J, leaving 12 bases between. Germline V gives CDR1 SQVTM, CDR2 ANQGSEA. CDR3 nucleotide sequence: TGCAGCGCAGAGGAGGGCCATGAGCAGTTCTTC. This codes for CSAEEGHEQFF.

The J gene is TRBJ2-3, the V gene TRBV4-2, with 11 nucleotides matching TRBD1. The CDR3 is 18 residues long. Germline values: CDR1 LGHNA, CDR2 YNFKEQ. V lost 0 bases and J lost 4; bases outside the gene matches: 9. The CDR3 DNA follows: TGTGCCAGCAGCCAAGAAGTCACCGGGACAGGGGGACCAGATACGCAGTATTTT. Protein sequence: CASSQEVTGTGGPDTQYF.

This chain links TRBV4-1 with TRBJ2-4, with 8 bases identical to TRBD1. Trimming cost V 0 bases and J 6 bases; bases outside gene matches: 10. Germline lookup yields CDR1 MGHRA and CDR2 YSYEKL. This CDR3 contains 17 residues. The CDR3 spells CASSQEVGRTGINIQYF. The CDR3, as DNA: TGCGCCAGCAGCCAAGAAGTGGGAAGGACAGGGATAAACATTCAGTACTTC.

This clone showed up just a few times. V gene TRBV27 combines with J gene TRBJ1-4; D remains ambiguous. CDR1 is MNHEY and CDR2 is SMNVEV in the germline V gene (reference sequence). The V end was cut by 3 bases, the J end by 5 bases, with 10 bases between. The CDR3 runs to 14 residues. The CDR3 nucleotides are TGTGCCAGCAGTTTGGGAGGGAGGAATGAAAAACTGTTTTTT. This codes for CASSLGGRNEKLFF.

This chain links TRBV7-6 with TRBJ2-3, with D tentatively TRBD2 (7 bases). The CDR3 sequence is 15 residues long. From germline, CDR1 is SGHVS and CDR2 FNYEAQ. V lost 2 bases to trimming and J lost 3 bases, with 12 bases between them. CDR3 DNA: TGTGCCAGCAGCTTAATAGGGGGGGCAACAGATACGCAGTATTTT. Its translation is CASSLIGGATDTQYF.

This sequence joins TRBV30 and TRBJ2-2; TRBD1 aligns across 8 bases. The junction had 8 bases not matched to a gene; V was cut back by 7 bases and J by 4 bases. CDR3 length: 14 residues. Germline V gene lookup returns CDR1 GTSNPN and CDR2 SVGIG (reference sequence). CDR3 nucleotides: TGTGCCTCCGGCCAGGGGGCGGGCACCGGGGAGCTGTTTTTT. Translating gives CASGQGAGTGELFF.

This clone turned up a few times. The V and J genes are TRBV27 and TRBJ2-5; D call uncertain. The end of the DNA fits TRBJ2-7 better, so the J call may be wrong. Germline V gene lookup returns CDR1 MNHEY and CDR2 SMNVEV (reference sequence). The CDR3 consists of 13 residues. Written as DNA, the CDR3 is TGTGCCAGCAGTTTCAAGGCGGCCTACGAGCAGTACTTC. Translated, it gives CASSFKAAYEQYF.